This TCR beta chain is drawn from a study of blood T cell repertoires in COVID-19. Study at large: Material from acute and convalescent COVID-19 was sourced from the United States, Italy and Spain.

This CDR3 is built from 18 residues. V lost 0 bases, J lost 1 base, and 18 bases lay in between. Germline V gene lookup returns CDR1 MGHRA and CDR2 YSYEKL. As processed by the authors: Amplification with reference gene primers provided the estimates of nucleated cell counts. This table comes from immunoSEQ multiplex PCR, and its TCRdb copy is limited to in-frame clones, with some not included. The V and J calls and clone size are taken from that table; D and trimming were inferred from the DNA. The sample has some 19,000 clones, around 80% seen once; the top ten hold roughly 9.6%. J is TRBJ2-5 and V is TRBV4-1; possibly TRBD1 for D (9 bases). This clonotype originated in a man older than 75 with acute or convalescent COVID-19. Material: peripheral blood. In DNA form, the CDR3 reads TGCGCCAGCAGCCAAGATAATAGCGGGACAGGGTTCCAAGAGACCCAGTACTTC. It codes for CASSQDNSGTGFQETQYF.